This is a list of T cell receptor beta chains from one sample in a study of CD8+CD57+ T cells in acquired aplastic anemia. TCRdb fed the reads into MiXCR, producing one record per CDR3 protein. The table includes about 220,000 distinct CDR3 sequences, around 32% detected once. The material sequenced was sorted CD4+, CD8+, or CD8+CD57+ T cells (not recorded which) from PBMCs. Source of these receptors: a human donor in good health, serving as a control. The CDR3 runs from the conserved cysteine through the conserved F or W. The order of the fields is V gene, J gene, D gene, clone size, CDR3 protein, CDR3 DNA. A D gene is named only where the DNA matches it firmly. Expanded clones are given a class, and other clones once, few, many or no size at all.

V: TRBV3-1
J: TRBJ1-2
D: -
size: many
CDR3: CASSQDGSPYGYTF
DNA: TGTGCCAGCAGCCAAGATGGCAGCCCCTATGGCTACACCTTC

V: TRBV20-1
J: TRBJ1-1
D: -
size: many
CDR3: CSARVGGRNTEAFF
DNA: TGCAGTGCTAGAGTCGGAGGGAGGAACACTGAAGCTTTCTTT

V: TRBV5-1
J: TRBJ1-6
D: TRBD1
size: many
CDR3: CASSLEGQGLSPLHF
DNA: TGCGCCAGCAGCTTGGAGGGACAGGGCCTGTCACCCCTCCACTTT

V: TRBV12-3/TRBV12-4
J: TRBJ2-7
D: TRBD1
size: -
CDR3: CASTRDRQNYEQYF
DNA: TGTGCCAGCACGAGGGACAGACAGAACTACGAGCAGTACTTC

V: TRBV7-2
J: TRBJ1-4
D: -
size: few
CDR3: CASSPRTATNEKLFF
DNA: TGTGCCAGCAGCCCCCGGACTGCAACTAATGAAAAACTGTTTTTT

V: TRBV7-6
J: TRBJ2-5
D: -
size: many
CDR3: CASSPPHTGRETQYF
DNA: TGTGCCAGCAGCCCACCACATACGGGGAGGGAGACCCAGTACTTC

V: TRBV6-5
J: TRBJ1-5
D: -
size: -
CDR3: CASSYFPNQPQHF
DNA: TGTGCCAGCAGTTACTTCCCCAATCAGCCCCAGCATTTT

V: TRBV7-2
J: TRBJ1-2
D: TRBD1
size: many
CDR3: CASRQTGGDGYTF
DNA: TGTGCCAGCAGGCAAACAGGGGGCGATGGCTACACCTTC

V: TRBV15
J: TRBJ2-3
D: TRBD1
size: -
CDR3: CATSRDRQGNADTQYF
DNA: TGTGCCACCAGCAGAGATAGACAGGGGAACGCAGATACGCAGTATTTT

V: TRBV12-3/TRBV12-4
J: TRBJ2-7
D: -
size: many
CDR3: CASSLTWTASYEQYF
DNA: TGTGCCAGCAGTTTGACATGGACGGCCAGCTACGAGCAGTACTTC

V: TRBV20-1
J: TRBJ2-5
D: -
size: many
CDR3: CSASPSIRETQYF
DNA: TGCAGTGCTAGCCCCAGTATTAGGGAGACCCAGTACTTC

V: TRBV12-3/TRBV12-4
J: TRBJ1-2
D: -
size: -
CDR3: CASTLFGGKGRGYTF
DNA: TGTGCCAGCACCCTTTTTGGGGGGAAGGGCCGGGGCTACACCTTC

V: TRBV4-2
J: TRBJ2-3
D: TRBD2
size: few
CDR3: CASSRDSGAIDTQYF
DNA: TGTGCCAGCAGCCGAGATAGCGGGGCCATAGATACGCAGTATTTT

V: TRBV2
J: TRBJ1-1
D: -
size: many
CDR3: CASSDTGRGTEAFF
DNA: TGTGCCAGCAGTGATACAGGGAGGGGCACTGAAGCTTTCTTT

V: TRBV10-3
J: TRBJ1-4
D: -
size: few
CDR3: CASRRWGTNEKLFF
DNA: TGTGCCAGCCGTCGGTGGGGTACTAATGAAAAACTGTTTTTT

V: TRBV6-1
J: TRBJ1-2
D: TRBD1
size: -
CDR3: CASSGDRTGPYGYTF
DNA: TGTGCCAGCAGTGGGGACCGGACAGGGCCGTATGGCTACACCTTC

V: TRBV30
J: TRBJ2-1
D: TRBD1
size: -
CDR3: CAWSPGTGGNEQFF
DNA: TGTGCCTGGAGCCCCGGGACAGGAGGCAATGAGCAGTTCTTC

V: TRBV3-1
J: TRBJ2-2
D: -
size: -
CDR3: CASSQEWGPQNTGELFF
DNA: TGTGCCAGCAGCCAAGAGTGGGGACCTCAGAACACCGGGGAGCTGTTTTTT

V: TRBV6-5
J: TRBJ1-5
D: -
size: -
CDR3: CASSYMGGYQPQHF
DNA: TGTGCCAGCAGTTACATGGGTGGGTATCAGCCCCAGCATTTT

V: TRBV7-9
J: TRBJ1-2
D: -
size: once
CDR3: CASSLSLGAAQFYGYTF
DNA: TGTGCCAGCAGCTTGTCACTAGGGGCGGCCCAGTTCTATGGCTACACCTTC

V: TRBV7-6
J: TRBJ2-5
D: -
size: few
CDR3: CASSFTLAGQETQYF
DNA: TGTGCCAGCAGCTTTACTCTGGCAGGCCAAGAGACCCAGTACTTC

V: TRBV11-2
J: TRBJ2-2
D: -
size: -
CDR3: CASSLWARNTGELFF
DNA: TGTGCCAGCAGCTTATGGGCGCGGAACACCGGGGAGCTGTTTTTT

V: TRBV11-1
J: TRBJ2-7
D: -
size: many
CDR3: CASSFPRGEQYF
DNA: TGTGCCAGCAGCTTCCCGAGGGGGGAGCAGTACTTC

V: TRBV7-9
J: TRBJ2-3
D: -
size: many
CDR3: CASSLRQGYTDTQYF
DNA: TGTGCCAGCAGCTTACGTCAGGGATACACAGATACGCAGTATTTT

V: TRBV24-1
J: TRBJ2-3
D: -
size: many
CDR3: CATSDVGSAYTDTQYF
DNA: TGTGCCACCAGTGACGTGGGTAGCGCTTACACAGATACGCAGTATTTT

V: TRBV30
J: TRBJ1-1
D: -
size: few
CDR3: CAWSDSLGKELNTEAFF
DNA: TGTGCCTGGAGTGACTCCCTGGGGAAGGAACTTAACACTGAAGCTTTCTTT

V: TRBV11-2
J: TRBJ2-2
D: TRBD2
size: -
CDR3: CASSQKTSGFTGELFF
DNA: TGTGCCAGCAGCCAGAAGACTAGCGGGTTCACCGGGGAGCTGTTTTTT

V: TRBV5-4
J: TRBJ2-1
D: -
size: few
CDR3: CASSSVLVSRDNEQFF
DNA: TGTGCCAGCAGTTCCGTTTTGGTGTCCCGGGACAATGAGCAGTTCTTC

V: TRBV24-1
J: TRBJ2-5
D: -
size: many
CDR3: CATSDPRQGGETQYF
DNA: TGTGCCACCAGTGATCCGCGACAGGGAGGGGAGACCCAGTACTTC

V: TRBV11-2
J: TRBJ1-6
D: -
size: -
CDR3: CASSGLRGPYSPLHF
DNA: TGCGCCAGCAGCGGACTCAGGGGTCCGTATTCACCCCTCCACTTT

V: TRBV24-1
J: TRBJ1-2
D: -
size: -
CDR3: CATSVTGYGYTF
DNA: TGTGCCACCTCCGTAACAGGATATGGCTACACCTTC

V: TRBV19
J: TRBJ1-5
D: -
size: many
CDR3: CASSIGGGHQPQHF
DNA: TGTGCCAGTAGTATCGGGGGAGGTCATCAGCCCCAGCATTTT

V: TRBV5-1
J: TRBJ2-7
D: -
size: few
CDR3: CASSLSSGEFYEQYF
DNA: TGCGCCAGCAGCTTGTCATCCGGGGAGTTCTACGAGCAGTACTTC

V: TRBV5-1
J: TRBJ2-7
D: TRBD2
size: many
CDR3: CASSFDPRTSGGAASEQYF
DNA: TGCGCCAGCAGCTTCGACCCCCGGACTAGCGGGGGGGCGGCGTCCGAGCAGTACTTC

V: TRBV29-1
J: TRBJ1-2
D: -
size: -
CDR3: CSGKIRDNYGYTF
DNA: TGCAGCGGGAAGATTCGGGATAACTATGGCTACACCTTC

V: TRBV29-1
J: TRBJ2-3
D: TRBD1
size: -
CDR3: CSARGQGGLNEQYF
DNA: TGCAGCGCTAGGGGACAGGGAGGGTTGAATGAGCAGTATTTT

V: TRBV2
J: TRBJ1-2
D: TRBD1
size: many
CDR3: CASTPGQSGYTF
DNA: TGTGCCAGCACCCCGGGACAGTCTGGCTACACCTTC

V: TRBV4-2
J: TRBJ1-1
D: -
size: few
CDR3: CASSPYFGESAFF
DNA: TGTGCCAGCAGCCCCTACTTCGGGGAGTCGGCTTTCTTT

V: TRBV20-1
J: TRBJ1-6
D: -
size: many
CDR3: CSARQGSNSPLHF
DNA: TGCAGTGCTAGACAGGGGTCTAATTCACCCCTCCACTTT

V: TRBV2
J: TRBJ1-4
D: -
size: -
CDR3: CASSEASSRGGLFF
DNA: TGTGCCAGCAGTGAAGCCTCCTCGAGAGGGGGACTGTTTTTT

V: TRBV28
J: TRBJ1-6
D: -
size: many
CDR3: CASSGGSSPLHF
DNA: TGTGCCAGCAGTGGGGGGAGTTCACCCCTCCACTTT

V: TRBV5-1
J: TRBJ1-1
D: -
size: -
CDR3: CASSLPGAGWRDTEAFF
DNA: TGCGCCAGCAGCTTGCCCGGGGCAGGGTGGAGGGACACTGAAGCTTTCTTT

V: TRBV7-3
J: TRBJ2-3
D: TRBD1
size: many
CDR3: CASRKTGASTDTQYF
DNA: TGTGCCAGCAGAAAAACAGGGGCTAGCACAGATACGCAGTATTTT

V: TRBV11-2
J: TRBJ1-3
D: -
size: many
CDR3: CASSRRGSGNTIYF
DNA: TGTGCCAGCAGCCGAAGAGGCTCTGGAAACACCATATATTTT

V: TRBV29-1
J: TRBJ2-3
D: -
size: many
CDR3: CSGSRGSDTQYF
DNA: TGCAGCGGCTCTCGGGGATCAGATACGCAGTATTTT